This is a list of T cell receptor beta chains from one sample in a study of lymphopenia after photon versus proton radiotherapy. Profiled with immunoSEQ multiplex PCR; TCRdb holds only in-frame clones, not every one. The sample yields about 45,000 clones, around 86% seen once. This specimen consisted of peripheral blood, obtained from a patient treated with photon-based radiotherapy. All receptors derive from a man in his forties with gastric cancer. CDR3s include the opening cysteine and the closing phenylalanine or tryptophan. A D gene is named only where the DNA matches it firmly. Some rows mark clone size as missing; the rest say once, few, many or name a class of expanded clone.

>TRBJ1-5|TRBV4-2|once|-
CASSDGGQVNQPQHF
TGTGCCAGCTCCGATGGGGGTCAGGTCAATCAGCCCCAGCATTTT
>TRBJ1-5|TRBV6-5|-|-
CASSYGDNRGQPQHF
TGTGCCAGCAGTTACGGGGACAACCGAGGTCAGCCCCAGCATTTT
>TRBJ1-6|TRBV11-1|-|-
CASSPQGSNSPLHF
TGTGCCAGCAGCCCACAGGGATCAAATTCACCCCTCCACTTT
>TRBJ2-5|TRBV7-9|-|-
CASIPAGVEETQYF
TGTGCCAGTATCCCAGCAGGGGTTGAAGAGACCCAGTACTTC
>TRBJ1-2|TRBV4-2|-|TRBD1
CASSQEGTGTYGYTF
TGTGCCAGCAGCCAAGAAGGGACAGGGACGTATGGCTACACCTTC
>TRBJ2-6|TRBV18|-|-
CASSPRYGIGANVLTF
TGTGCCAGCTCACCTCGTTATGGGATTGGGGCCAACGTCCTGACTTTC
>TRBJ2-6|TRBV7-3|-|-
CASSLNRVDSGANVLTF
TGTGCCAGCAGCTTGAACAGGGTCGACTCTGGGGCCAACGTCCTGACTTTC
>TRBJ2-4|TRBV7-9|-|-
CASRPGNLNIQYF
TGTGCCAGCAGACCCGGGAACTTAAACATTCAGTACTTC
>TRBJ1-2|TRBV10-3|few|-
CAISPGLLWDYGYTF
TGTGCCATCAGCCCGGGACTACTCTGGGACTATGGCTACACCTTC
>TRBJ2-2|TRBV2|-|TRBD2
CASSWGGTGELFF
TGTGCCAGCAGTTGGGGGGGCACCGGGGAGCTGTTTTTT
>TRBJ2-7|TRBV11-2|once|-
CASSLDSGGLNYEQYF
TGTGCCAGCAGCTTAGATTCGGGGGGCCTAAACTACGAGCAGTACTTC
>TRBJ2-3|TRBV25-1|-|-
CASSRGGTDTQYF
TGTGCCAGCAGTCGGGGCGGCACAGATACGCAGTATTTT
>TRBJ2-7|TRBV6-1|-|TRBD1
CASTTGTGWYEQYF
TGTGCCAGCACCACCGGGACAGGGTGGTACGAGCAGTACTTC
>TRBJ2-7|TRBV5-1|few|-
CASTGTDSYEQYF
TGCGCCAGCACCGGGACGGACTCCTACGAGCAGTACTTC
>TRBJ1-1|TRBV18|-|-
CASSQGKNTEAFF
TGTGCCAGCTCACAAGGGAAGAACACTGAAGCTTTCTTT
>TRBJ1-5|TRBV28|-|-
CASSPSTGLGSIDQPQHF
TGTGCCAGCAGTCCTTCTACAGGGTTGGGTTCCATTGATCAGCCCCAGCATTTT
>TRBJ2-1|TRBV11-2|-|TRBD1
CASSPQGQASLRQFF
TGTGCCAGCAGCCCCCAGGGACAGGCCTCCCTACGGCAGTTCTTC
>TRBJ1-2|TRBV27|-|-
CASSPRANYGYTF
TGTGCCAGCAGTCCCAGAGCTAACTATGGCTACACCTTC
>TRBJ2-7|TRBV19|-|-
CASSTTDSYEQYF
TGTGCCAGTAGTACTACAGACTCCTACGAGCAGTACTTC
>TRBJ2-2|TRBV11-3|-|-
CASSSRQERAGELFF
TGTGCCAGCAGCTCCAGACAGGAAAGGGCCGGGGAGCTGTTTTTT
>TRBJ2-3|TRBV5-4|-|TRBD2
CASSRRAGGPDTQYF
TGTGCCAGCAGCCGAAGGGCGGGGGGGCCGGATACGCAGTATTTT
>TRBJ1-4|TRBV19|-|-
CASATGERSQKLFF
TGTGCCAGTGCGACAGGAGAGCGCTCGCAGAAACTGTTTTTT
>TRBJ2-5|TRBV5-1|-|TRBD1
CASSTPPGSGGETQYF
TGCGCCAGCAGCACACCTCCGGGATCAGGGGGAGAGACCCAGTACTTC
>TRBJ2-7|TRBV27|few|-
CASSSRYF
TGTGCCAGCAGTTCCCGGTACTTC
>TRBJ2-1|TRBV10-3|-|TRBD1
CAISEWQGVDNEQFF
TGTGCCATCAGTGAGTGGCAGGGGGTCGACAATGAGCAGTTCTTC
>TRBJ1-2|TRBV6-5|-|TRBD1
CASSPLGQVNYGYTF
TGTGCCAGCAGTCCCCTCGGACAGGTTAATTATGGCTACACCTTC
>TRBJ2-5|TRBV4-2|-|TRBD1
CASSLSRDRNEETQYF
TGTGCCAGCAGCCTGTCCCGGGACAGGAACGAAGAGACCCAGTACTTC
>TRBJ2-3|TRBV27|-|-
CASSPPPGASTDTQYF
TGTGCCAGCAGTCCACCCCCAGGGGCTAGCACAGATACGCAGTATTTT
>TRBJ2-2|TRBV30|-|-
CAWSRGAYTGELFF
TGTGCCTGGAGTCGAGGAGCTTACACCGGGGAGCTGTTTTTT
>TRBJ2-7|TRBV11-2|-|-
CASSPTQLGGTTYEQYF
TGTGCCAGCAGCCCAACCCAACTTGGGGGGACCACCTACGAGCAGTACTTC
>TRBJ1-1|TRBV5-1|-|-
CASSLVQGTEAFF
TGCGCCAGCAGCTTGGTCCAGGGCACTGAAGCTTTCTTT
>TRBJ2-2|TRBV5-4|few|TRBD2
CASSHTGLGRAGELFF
TGTGCCAGCAGCCACACGGGACTAGGAAGGGCCGGGGAGCTGTTTTTT
>TRBJ2-3|TRBV4-2|-|-
CASSQVGGGTDTQYF
TGTGCCAGCAGCCAAGTGGGTGGGGGCACAGATACGCAGTATTTT
>TRBJ1-5|TRBV7-2|-|TRBD1
CASSLDRAGQPQHF
TGTGCCAGCAGTCTGGACAGGGCCGGGCAGCCCCAGCATTTT
>TRBJ2-3|TRBV19|-|-
CASSIVGGDTQYF
TGTGCCAGTAGTATAGTGGGTGGAGATACGCAGTATTTT
>TRBJ1-1|TRBV5-1|-|-
CASRIGQPNTEAFF
TGCGCCAGCAGAATCGGGCAGCCGAACACTGAAGCTTTCTTT
>TRBJ2-7|TRBV7-6|-|-
CASSGSGTYEQYF
TGTGCCAGCAGCGGAAGCGGAACCTACGAGCAGTACTTC
>TRBJ1-2|TRBV7-6|-|-
CASSLGYGGGYTF
TGTGCCAGCAGCTTAGGATATGGAGGTGGCTACACCTTC
>TRBJ2-2|TRBV7-6|once|TRBD1
CASSTGQWWGGELFF
TGTGCCAGCAGCACGGGACAGTGGTGGGGCGGGGAGCTGTTTTTT
>TRBJ1-1|TRBV18|-|-
CASSQGPTEAFF
TGTGCCAGCTCACAGGGGCCCACTGAAGCTTTCTTT
>TRBJ1-2|TRBV2|-|-
CASSEDRIYGYTF
TGTGCCAGCAGCGAAGACAGGATTTATGGCTACACCTTC
>TRBJ2-3|TRBV5-6|few|TRBD1
CASSSLGQGAVDTQYF
TGTGCCAGCAGCTCATTGGGACAGGGGGCCGTAGATACGCAGTATTTT
>TRBJ2-5|TRBV4-3|-|-
CASSQEASSRSTQYF
TGCGCCAGCAGCCAAGAAGCGTCTAGTAGGTCAACCCAGTACTTC
>TRBJ1-1|TRBV6-5|few|-
CASRARSLNTEAFF
TGTGCCAGCAGGGCGCGGAGTTTGAACACTGAAGCTTTCTTT
>TRBJ2-2|TRBV2|-|-
CASSDLPGSTGELFF
TGTGCCAGCAGTGACTTACCAGGGTCAACCGGGGAGCTGTTTTTT
>TRBJ2-5|TRBV4-1|-|TRBD1
CASSPQTDRVETQYF
TGCGCCAGCAGCCCCCAGACCGACAGGGTAGAGACCCAGTACTTC
>TRBJ2-7|TRBV29-1|-|TRBD1
CSASPGDRGGEQYF
TGCAGCGCTTCTCCTGGGGACAGGGGTGGCGAGCAGTACTTC
>TRBJ1-2|TRBV23-1|-|TRBD1
CASSPRQGNYGYTF
TGCGCCAGCAGCCCTAGACAGGGGAACTATGGCTACACCTTC
>TRBJ2-5|TRBV14|-|-
CASSQVTGMLYF
TGTGCCAGCAGCCAAGTCACAGGGATGTTATACTTC
>TRBJ1-2|TRBV4-2|once|-
CASSQATGRYGYTF
TGTGCCAGCAGCCAAGCGACAGGCCGATATGGCTACACCTTC
>TRBJ1-5|TRBV7-2|-|-
CASSLAGIQLGNQPQHF
TGTGCCAGCAGCTTAGCGGGGATTCAATTGGGCAATCAGCCCCAGCATTTT
>TRBJ2-5|TRBV7-2|-|-
CASSSGTHQETQYF
TGTGCCAGCAGTTCCGGGACCCACCAAGAGACCCAGTACTTC
>TRBJ2-5|TRBV30|-|-
CAWSTSSETQYF
TGTGCCTGGAGTACTAGCTCGGAGACCCAGTACTTC
>TRBJ1-5|TRBV6-6|-|TRBD1
CASSLGGWQPQHF
TGTGCCAGCAGTTTAGGGGGCTGGCAGCCCCAGCATTTT
>TRBJ2-5|TRBV19|-|TRBD1
CASSAQGAWETQYF
TGTGCCAGTAGTGCACAGGGGGCGTGGGAGACCCAGTACTTC
>TRBJ1-2|TRBV2|-|TRBD1
CASSGRTGYLYGYTF
TGTGCCAGCAGTGGGCGGACAGGGTACCTCTATGGCTACACCTTC
>TRBJ1-3|TRBV7-2|-|-
CASSLSYLTAGNTIYF
TGTGCCAGCAGCTTATCTTATTTGACAGCTGGAAACACCATATATTTT
>TRBJ2-1|TRBV6-1|-|-
CASSETLREEQFF
TGTGCCAGCAGTGAAACCCTACGGGAGGAGCAGTTCTTC
>TRBJ1-2|TRBV19|-|-
CASRTLSGYGYTF
TGTGCCAGTCGGACCCTAAGCGGATATGGCTACACCTTC